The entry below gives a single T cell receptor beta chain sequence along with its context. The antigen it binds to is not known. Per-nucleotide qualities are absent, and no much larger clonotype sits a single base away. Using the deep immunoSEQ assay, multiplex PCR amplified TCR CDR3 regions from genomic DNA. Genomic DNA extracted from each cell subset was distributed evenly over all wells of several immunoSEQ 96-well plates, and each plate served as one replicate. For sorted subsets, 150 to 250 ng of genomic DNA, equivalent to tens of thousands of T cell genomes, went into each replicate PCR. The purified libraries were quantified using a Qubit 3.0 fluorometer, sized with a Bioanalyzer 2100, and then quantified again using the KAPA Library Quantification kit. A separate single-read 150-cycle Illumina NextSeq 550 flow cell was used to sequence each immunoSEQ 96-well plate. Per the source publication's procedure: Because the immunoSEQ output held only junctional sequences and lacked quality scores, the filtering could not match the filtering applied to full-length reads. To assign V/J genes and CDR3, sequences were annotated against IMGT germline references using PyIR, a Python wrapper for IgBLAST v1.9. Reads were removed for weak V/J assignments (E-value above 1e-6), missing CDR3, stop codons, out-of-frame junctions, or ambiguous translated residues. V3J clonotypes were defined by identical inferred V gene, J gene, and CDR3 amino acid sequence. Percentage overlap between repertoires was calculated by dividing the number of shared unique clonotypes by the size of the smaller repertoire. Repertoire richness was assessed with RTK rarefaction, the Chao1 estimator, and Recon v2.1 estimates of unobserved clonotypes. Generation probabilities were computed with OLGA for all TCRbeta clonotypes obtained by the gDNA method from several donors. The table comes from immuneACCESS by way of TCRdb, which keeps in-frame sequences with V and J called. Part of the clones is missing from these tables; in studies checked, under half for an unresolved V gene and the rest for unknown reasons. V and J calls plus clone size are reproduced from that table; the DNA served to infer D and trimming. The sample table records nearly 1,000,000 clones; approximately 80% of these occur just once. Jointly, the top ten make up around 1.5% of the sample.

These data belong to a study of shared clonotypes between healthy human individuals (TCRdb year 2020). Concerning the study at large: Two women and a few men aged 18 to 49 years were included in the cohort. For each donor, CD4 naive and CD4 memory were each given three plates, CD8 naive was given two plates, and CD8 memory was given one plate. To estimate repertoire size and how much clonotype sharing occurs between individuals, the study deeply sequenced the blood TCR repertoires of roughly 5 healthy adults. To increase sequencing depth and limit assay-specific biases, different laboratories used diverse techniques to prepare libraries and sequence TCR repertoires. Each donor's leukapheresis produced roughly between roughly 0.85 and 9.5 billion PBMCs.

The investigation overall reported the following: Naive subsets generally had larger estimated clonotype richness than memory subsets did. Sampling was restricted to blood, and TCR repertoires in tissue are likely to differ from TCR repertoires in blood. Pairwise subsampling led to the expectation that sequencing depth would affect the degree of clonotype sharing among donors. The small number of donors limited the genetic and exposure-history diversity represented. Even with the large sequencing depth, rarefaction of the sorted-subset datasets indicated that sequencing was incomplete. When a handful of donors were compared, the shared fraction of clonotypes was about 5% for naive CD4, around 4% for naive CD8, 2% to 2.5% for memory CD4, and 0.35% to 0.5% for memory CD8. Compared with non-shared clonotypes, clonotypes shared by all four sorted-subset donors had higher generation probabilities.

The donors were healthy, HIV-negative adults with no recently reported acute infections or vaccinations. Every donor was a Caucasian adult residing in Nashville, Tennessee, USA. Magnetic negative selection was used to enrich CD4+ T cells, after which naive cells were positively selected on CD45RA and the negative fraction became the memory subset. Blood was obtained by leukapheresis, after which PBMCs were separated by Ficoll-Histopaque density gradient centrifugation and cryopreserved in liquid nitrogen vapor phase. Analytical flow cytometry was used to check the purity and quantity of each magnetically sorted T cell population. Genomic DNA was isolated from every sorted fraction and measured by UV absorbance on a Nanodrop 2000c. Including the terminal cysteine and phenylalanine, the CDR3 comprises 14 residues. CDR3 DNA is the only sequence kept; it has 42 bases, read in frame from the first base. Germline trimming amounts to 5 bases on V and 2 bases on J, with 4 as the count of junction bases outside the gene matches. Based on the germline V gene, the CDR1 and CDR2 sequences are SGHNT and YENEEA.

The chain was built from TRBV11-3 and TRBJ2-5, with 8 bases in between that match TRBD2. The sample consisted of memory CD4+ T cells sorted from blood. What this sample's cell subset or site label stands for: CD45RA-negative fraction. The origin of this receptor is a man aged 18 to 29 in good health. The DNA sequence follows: TGTGCCAGCAGCCTCGGCGGGGGGCAAGAGACCCAGTACTTC. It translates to CASSLGGGQETQYF.